A single sample gave rise to the 23 T cell receptor beta chains below, sequenced in a study of identical twins. TCRdb re-called the 5' RACE reads with MiXCR, one entry per CDR3 protein. The sample lists hundreds of thousands of distinct CDR3 sequences, 21% occurring once. This sample was also put to use in a study of T cells expressing NK-cell markers.

The sequenced sample consisted of PBMCs. The source of these receptors is a woman aged 18 to 35 in good health.

The chain carries TRBV5-5 and TRBJ1-6; D is ambiguous. Germline CDR1 SGHKS, CDR2 YYEKEE (reference sequence). This CDR3 region has 16 residues. V lost 5 bases and J lost 1, with 13 bases in between. CDR3 sequence reads: CASSPSGESYNSPLHF. The CDR3, as DNA: TGTGCCAGCAGTCCATCTGGGGAATCCTATAATTCACCCCTCCACTTT.

This clonotype was detected a few times. V gene TRBV4-1 combines with J gene TRBJ1-3; D is uncertain. The germline gives CDR1 MGHRA, CDR2 YSYEKL. Trimming shortened V by 1 base and J by 6 bases, and 16 bases separated the two germline ends. This CDR3 spans 16 amino acids. In DNA form, the CDR3 reads TGCGCCAGCAGCCAAGTGCAGGCGGGAATCCTAAACACCATATATTTT. Protein: CASSQVQAGILNTIYF.

The rearrangement joins TRBV20-1 to TRBJ2-3; 9 positions agree with TRBD2. The CDR3 has 17 residues. In germline, CDR1 is DFQATT, CDR2 SNEGSKA (reference sequence). J gave up 5 bases and V 6 bases, and 18 bases lay outside the gene matches. The CDR3 region is CSAPPVDGGRGKDTQYF. Here the CDR3 DNA reads TGCAGTGCACCGCCCGTAGATGGCGGGAGGGGAAAAGATACGCAGTATTTT.

The chain has TRBV6-1 and TRBJ2-5; D is ambiguous. Trimming stripped 7 bases from V and 5 bases from J, with 17 bases between. The CDR3 has 14 residues. Germline CDR1 MNHNS, CDR2 SASEGT. In DNA, the CDR3 is TGTGCCAGCAAGGGTTGGGGAACGGCGGAGACCCAGTACTTC. It specifies CASKGWGTAETQYF.

In this sample, this clonotype turned up a few times. The genes are TRBV20-1 and TRBJ2-5; TRBD2 aligns across 13 bases. The CDR3 length is 14 residues. V shed 6 bases and J 5 bases; nucleotides not matched to a gene: 6. Germline CDR1 reads DFQATT; CDR2 reads SNEGSKA (reference sequence). The DNA of the CDR3 is TGCAGTGCGCCACTAGCGGGAGGGCTGGAGACCCAGTACTTC. It specifies CSAPLAGGLETQYF.

The chain links TRBV5-1 to TRBJ2-7; D unresolved. Germline V gene sequence: CDR1 SGHRS, CDR2 YFSETQ. V lost 0 bases and J lost 6, with 16 bases in between. CDR3 length: 15 residues. The CDR3 here is CASSLGTGLMLEQYF. CDR3 nucleotides: TGCGCCAGCAGCTTGGGTACCGGTCTAATGCTCGAGCAGTACTTC.

V gene TRBV20-1 combines with J gene TRBJ2-3; no definite D call. Trimming cost V 6 bases and J 5 bases, with 9 bases left between them. CDR1 is DFQATT and CDR2 is SNEGSKA in the germline V gene (reference sequence). This CDR3 has 11 amino acids. The CDR3 is CSARWGDTQYF. The CDR3 bases are TGCAGTGCCCGTTGGGGAGATACGCAGTATTTT.

Ten or more counts support this clonotype. The V gene is TRBV5-1, the J gene TRBJ2-3; D possibly matches TRBD1 or TRBD2 (6 bases each). The germline V gene has CDR1 SGHRS and CDR2 YFSETQ. This CDR3 contains 17 residues. Between the trimmed V and J ends, which lost 2 bases and 0 bases, there was a span of 16 bases. CDR3 DNA sequence: TGCGCCAGCAGCTTCAGGCGGGGACATCCTAGCACAGATACGCAGTATTTT. The encoded protein is CASSFRRGHPSTDTQYF.

The rearrangement links TRBV6-1 to TRBJ2-6; D is uncertain. There are 15 residues in the CDR3. CDR1 MNHNS and CDR2 SASEGT come from the germline V gene. The V and J ends lost 8 bases and 0 bases respectively, with 11 bases between them. CDR3 DNA: TGTGCCAGCGGTCCCTCTCGCTCTGGGGCCAACGTCCTGACTTTC. It yields the protein CASGPSRSGANVLTF.

The rearrangement joins TRBV20-1 to TRBJ2-5; no firm D call. V was trimmed by 6 bases and J by 0 bases, leaving 11 bases between them. The CDR3 length is 13 residues. The germline V gene has CDR1 DFQATT and CDR2 SNEGSKA (reference sequence). CDR3 loop: CSAFRSYQETQYF. The CDR3 nucleotides are TGCAGTGCCTTTCGTTCGTACCAAGAGACCCAGTACTTC.

This clonotype was counted a few times. J is TRBJ2-3 and V is TRBV5-6, with a tentative D call TRBD1 (6 bases). Germline V gives CDR1 SGHDT, CDR2 YYEEEE. The CDR3 is 18 residues long. The germline V and J ends were trimmed by 5 bases and 0 bases, with 22 bases remaining between them. CDR3 DNA sequence: TGTGCCAGCAGTCGAATGGGCCGGACAGCGGCGAGCACAGATACGCAGTATTTT. Translation gives CASSRMGRTAASTDTQYF.

This clonotype was seen a few times. CDR3 coding DNA: TGCAGCGTTGTGGCTGCGAATGAAAAACTGTTTTTT. Its translation is CSVVAANEKLFF. The V gene is TRBV29-1, the J gene TRBJ1-4, with D unresolved. Germline V gene data show CDR1 as SQVTM and CDR2 as ANQGSEA. V was cut by 4 bases and J by 5 bases, with 8 bases left in between. The CDR3 totals 12 residues.

The rearrangement uses TRBV7-9 and TRBJ2-3, with 7 bases aligning to TRBD1. The ends lost 4 bases at V and 11 bases at J; junction bases unmatched: 15. The CDR3 spans 15 residues. From germline, CDR1 is SEHNR and CDR2 FQNEAQ (reference sequence). CDR3 nucleotide sequence: TGTGCCAGCAGCTCCCCCGGAGGACAGGTCCAAGAGCAGTATTTT. Translated: CASSSPGGQVQEQYF.

This clonotype has more than one count but fewer than ten. The chain recombines TRBV5-1 with TRBJ2-1; perhaps D is TRBD1 or TRBD2 (7 bases each). Germline lookup yields CDR1 SGHRS and CDR2 YFSETQ. Trimming removed 9 bases at V and 8 bases at J, with 24 bases between. This CDR3 comprises 15 residues. CDR3 amino acids: CATSAEGGGLDEQFF. The CDR3 DNA sequence: TGCGCCACCTCGGCGGAGGGAGGGGGCTTGGATGAGCAGTTCTTC.

This clonotype was counted many times. The rearrangement links TRBV6-1 to TRBJ2-7, with 9 bases identical to TRBD1. Trimming took 6 bases from V and 7 from J; bases not matched to a gene: 10. CDR1 and CDR2 (germline): MNHNS, SASEGT. This CDR3 contains 14 residues. The chain's CDR3 is CASSPGTGLREQYF. The CDR3, as DNA: TGTGCCAGCAGCCCCGGGACAGGGTTGCGAGAGCAGTACTTC.

The rearrangement links TRBV5-1 to TRBJ2-5; TRBD2 aligns across 10 bases. Germline CDR1 is SGHRS and CDR2 is YFSETQ. After removal of 5 bases from V and 4 bases from J, the junction contained 8 bases not matched to a gene. The CDR3 runs to 15 residues. This CDR3 is CASRKVGTSVETQYF. The CDR3 DNA follows: TGCGCCAGCAGGAAAGTCGGGACTAGCGTAGAGACCCAGTACTTC.

The genes are TRBV4-1 and TRBJ2-7; D tentatively reads TRBD1 or TRBD2 (6 bases each). The V end was cut by 0 bases, the J end by 4 bases, with 22 bases between. This CDR3 contains 18 residues. Germline V CDR1 and CDR2: MGHRA, YSYEKL. This CDR3 reads CASSQDFPPGAIMYEQYF. In nucleotides, the CDR3 is TGCGCCAGCAGCCAAGATTTCCCCCCGGGGGCGATCATGTACGAGCAGTACTTC.

This chain joins TRBV4-3 and TRBJ2-1; TRBD2 matches 13 bases. V trimming: 5 bases; J trimming: 7 bases; junction bases outside the gene matches: 8. The V gene's germline CDR1 is LGHNA and CDR2 YSLEER. The length of the CDR3 is 16 residues. The CDR3 DNA reads as TGCGCCAGCAGCAGAGACGGACTAGCGGGAGTTAATGAGCAGTTCTTC. Translation: CASSRDGLAGVNEQFF.

CDR3: CASSLGSGSQETQYF. The CDR3 DNA is TGTGCCAGCAGTCTTGGTAGCGGGAGTCAAGAGACCCAGTACTTC. The chain carries TRBV13 and TRBJ2-5; the match to TRBD2 covers 9 bases. The CDR3 is made up of 15 amino acids. The germline V gene has CDR1 PRHDT and CDR2 FYEKMQ (reference sequence). With 6 bases clipped from V and 2 bases from J, the junction kept 7 bases outside the gene matches.

With respect to this clonotype: This may be a read error, as it is one base from a much larger clone. The chain couples TRBV15 to TRBJ2-1; TRBD2 matches 8 bases. Germline trimming cut 5 bases from V and 8 bases from J; bases unmatched to any gene: 8. Germline lookup yields CDR1 LNHNV and CDR2 YYDKDF (reference sequence). The CDR3 runs to 14 residues. The CDR3, as DNA: TGTGCCACCAGCGGTAGACTAGCGACGGATGAGCAGTTCTTC. Its protein product is CATSGRLATDEQFF. The entire variable domain, with the rest obtained from reference TRBV15 and TRBJ2-1, is as follows: DAMVIQNPRYQVTQFGKPVTLSCSQTLNHNVMYWYQQKSSQAPKLLFHYYDKDFNNEADTPDNFQSRRPNTSFCFLDIRSPGLGDTAMYLCATSGRLATDEQFFGPGTRLTVL.

The chain links TRBV20-1 to TRBJ2-1, with 8 positions matching TRBD1. The V gene's germline CDR1 is DFQATT and CDR2 SNEGSKA (reference sequence). The CDR3 is made up of 14 amino acids. The CDR3 DNA sequence: TGCAGCCCAGGGGGCGGTAGCTCCTACAATGAGCAGTTCTTC. Its protein product is CSPGGGSSYNEQFF.

This clonotype came up a few times. This chain's CDR3 is CSSSSGAFNEQFF. Here the CDR3 DNA reads TGCAGTTCTTCTAGCGGGGCCTTTAATGAGCAGTTCTTC. The V call is TRBV20-1, the J call TRBJ2-1; 9 nucleotides match TRBD2. The CDR3 runs to 13 residues. V dropped 8 bases and J dropped 7; count of bases not matched to a gene: 9. Germline CDR1 is DFQATT and CDR2 is SNEGSKA (reference sequence).

This clonotype appeared a few times. This chain connects TRBV30 to TRBJ2-7, with unresolved D. The CDR3 extends over 12 amino acids. CDR1 and CDR2 (germline): GTSNPN, SVGIG (reference sequence). Trimming took off 2 bases at V and 4 bases at J, with 9 bases between the two ends. In DNA form, the CDR3 reads TGTGCCTGGAGTCCGCCCTCGTACGAGCAGTACTTC. Residues: CAWSPPSYEQYF.